This is a list of T cell receptor beta chains from one sample in a study of TIL therapy for anti-PD-1-resistant metastatic lung cancer. The assay was immunoSEQ multiplex PCR, and TCRdb's table has in-frame clones only and misses some. The repertoire holds under 20,000 clones, with around 79% as singletons. The sample consisted of blood, taken at baseline. The receptors were sampled from a person aged 25-79 years with non-small cell lung cancer. CDR3s include the opening cysteine and the closing phenylalanine or tryptophan. Fields, in order: clone size, D gene, J gene, V gene, CDR3 protein, CDR3 DNA. The D gene is left open where the match is weak. Clone size is shown for a subset of rows, as once, few, many or a class of expanded clone.

>NA|NA|TRBJ1-2|TRBV28
CASTSNTWGRSNYGYTF
TGTGCCAGCACCTCGAACACCTGGGGGAGATCTAACTATGGCTACACCTTC
>once|NA|TRBJ1-5|TRBV30
CAWSSTTNQPQHF
TGTGCCTGGAGTTCGACGACGAATCAGCCCCAGCATTTT
>NA|TRBD1|TRBJ1-6|TRBV25-1
CASRSPGGVVNSPLHF
TGTGCCAGCAGATCCCCAGGGGGGGTTGTTAATTCACCCCTCCACTTT
>once|NA|TRBJ2-4|TRBV7-9
CASSLGKDSLAKNIQYF
TGTGCCAGCAGCTTAGGGAAGGACAGCCTAGCCAAAAACATTCAGTACTTC
>NA|NA|TRBJ2-4|TRBV27
CASSPLTLSKNIQYF
TGTGCCAGCAGCCCCCTAACCCTCTCAAAAAACATTCAGTACTTC
>NA|TRBD2|TRBJ2-3|TRBV5-6
CASSPRLAEKLTDTQYF
TGTGCCAGCAGCCCCCGACTAGCGGAGAAACTCACAGATACGCAGTATTTT
>NA|NA|TRBJ2-5|TRBV28
CASTPAGRERETQYF
TGTGCCAGCACCCCCGCGGGGCGGGAAAGGGAGACCCAGTACTTC
>NA|NA|TRBJ1-5|TRBV30
CAAGRSYQPQHF
TGTGCCGCGGGCCGCAGCTATCAGCCCCAGCATTTT
>NA|NA|TRBJ2-7|TRBV5-4
CASRWGVGEQYF
TGTGCCAGCAGGTGGGGCGTGGGCGAGCAGTACTTC
>few|TRBD1|TRBJ1-5|TRBV7-2
CASSLGQGYQPQHF
TGTGCCAGCAGCCTCGGACAGGGGTATCAGCCCCAGCATTTT
>NA|TRBD2|TRBJ2-5|TRBV3-1/TRBV3-2
CASSQDVSGGRFGETQYF
TGTGCCAGCAGCCAAGATGTGTCGGGGGGGCGGTTCGGAGAGACCCAGTACTTC
>NA|TRBD2|TRBJ2-1|TRBV7-3
CASSSSGGAYEQFF
TGTGCCAGCAGCTCTAGCGGGGGGGCGTATGAGCAGTTCTTC
>few|TRBD1|TRBJ1-1|TRBV7-3
CASSLTGTNTEAFF
TGTGCCAGCAGCCTGACAGGGACGAACACTGAAGCTTTCTTT
>NA|NA|TRBJ2-1|TRBV2
CASSVGYRVGNNEQFF
TGTGCCAGCAGTGTAGGCTACAGGGTTGGGAACAATGAGCAGTTCTTC
>NA|TRBD1|TRBJ2-1|TRBV24-1
CATSDFQGVHEQFF
TGTGCCACCAGTGATTTTCAGGGGGTCCATGAGCAGTTCTTC
>NA|NA|TRBJ2-3|TRBV24-1
CATSLGTDTQYF
TGTGCCACCTCCCTAGGTACAGATACGCAGTATTTT
>NA|NA|TRBJ1-2|TRBV3-1/TRBV3-2
CASSQATVVDYGYTF
TGTGCCAGCAGCCAAGCTACCGTGGTTGACTATGGCTACACCTTC
>NA|NA|TRBJ1-6|TRBV27
CASSFGLNNSPLHF
TGTGCCAGCAGTTTCGGGCTCAATAATTCACCCCTCCACTTT
>NA|NA|TRBJ2-2|TRBV28
CASSQRWGTGELFF
TGTGCCAGCAGCCAACGATGGGGAACCGGGGAGCTGTTTTTT
>once|NA|TRBJ2-3|TRBV2
CASTGFSSTDTQYF
TGTGCCAGCACCGGCTTTTCTAGCACAGATACGCAGTATTTT
>NA|NA|TRBJ1-1|TRBV27
CASSFSGTEAFF
TGTGCCAGCAGCTTTTCAGGTACTGAAGCTTTCTTT
>NA|NA|TRBJ1-3|TRBV19
CASSPRTATGNTIYF
TGTGCCAGTAGTCCACGGACGGCGACAGGAAACACCATATATTTT
>NA|TRBD2|TRBJ2-1|TRBV4-3
CASSRRAGGLYNEQFF
TGCGCCAGCAGCCGCCGCGCGGGGGGACTATACAATGAGCAGTTCTTC
>NA|TRBD2|TRBJ2-5|TRBV30
CAWSFFREGPETQYF
TGTGCCTGGAGTTTCTTCCGGGAGGGCCCCGAGACCCAGTACTTC
>NA|TRBD2|TRBJ2-7|TRBV11-2
CASSLRTSAITLLGQYF
TGTGCCAGCAGCCTTAGGACTAGCGCTATTACCTTACTGGGGCAGTACTTC
>once|NA|TRBJ2-1|TRBV7-3
CASSQGRVDNEQFF
TGTGCCAGCAGCCAGGGCAGGGTGGACAATGAGCAGTTCTTC